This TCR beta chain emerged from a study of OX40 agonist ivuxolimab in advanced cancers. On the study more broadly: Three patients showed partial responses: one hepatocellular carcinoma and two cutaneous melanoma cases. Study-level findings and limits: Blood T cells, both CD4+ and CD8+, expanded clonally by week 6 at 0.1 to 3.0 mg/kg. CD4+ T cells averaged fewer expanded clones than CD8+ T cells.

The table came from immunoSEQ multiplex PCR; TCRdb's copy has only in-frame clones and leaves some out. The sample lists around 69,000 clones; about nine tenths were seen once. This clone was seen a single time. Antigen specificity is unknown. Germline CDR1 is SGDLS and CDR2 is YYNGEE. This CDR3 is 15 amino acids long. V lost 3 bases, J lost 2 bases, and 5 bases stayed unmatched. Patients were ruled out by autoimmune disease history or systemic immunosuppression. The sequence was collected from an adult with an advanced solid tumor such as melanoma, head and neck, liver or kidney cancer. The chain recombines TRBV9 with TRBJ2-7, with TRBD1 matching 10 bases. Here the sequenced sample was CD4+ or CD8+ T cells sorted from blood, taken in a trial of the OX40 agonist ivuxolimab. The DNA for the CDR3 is TGTGCCAGCAGCGGGGACAGGGGACGTCCCTACGAGCAGTACTTC. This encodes CASSGDRGRPYEQYF.